The 6 T cell receptor beta chains below all came from one sample that was sequenced in a study of blood T cell repertoires in COVID-19 (TCRdb year 2020). Receptor amplification or capture employed the immunoSEQ multiplex PCR assay. Imported from immuneACCESS, the table was reduced by TCRdb to in-frame sequences with V and J called. These copies leave out some clones; in studies compared against another copy, an unresolved V gene accounts for under half, and the cause of the remainder is not known. For this sample there are about 210,000 clones; about four fifths appear just once. The ten largest clones add up to about 2.5% of the sample. Sequencing input: peripheral blood. All receptors derive from a middle-aged woman with active or convalescent COVID-19.

The rearrangement uses TRBV6-5 and TRBJ1-2; no definite D call. CDR3 size: 13 residues. Trimming removed 6 bases at V and 5 bases at J, with 13 bases between. CDR1 MNHEY and CDR2 SVGAGI come from the germline V gene. The DNA of the CDR3 is TGTGCCAGCAGGCCGGGTGCGGGGTATGGCTACACCTTC. Its protein product is CASRPGAGYGYTF.

The chain carries TRBV5-4 and TRBJ2-1, with 8 bases lining up with TRBD2. The CDR3 extends over 16 amino acids. After removal of 5 bases from V and 1 base from J, the junction contained 8 bases not matched to a gene. Germline V gene data show CDR1 as SGHNT and CDR2 as YYREEE (reference sequence). CDR3 DNA: TGTGCCAGCAGGGGGGGGGCTAGCGGGTCCTACAATGAGCAGTTCTTC. Its protein is CASRGGASGSYNEQFF.

This clone occurred once. The chain uses TRBV19 and TRBJ1-2, with 7 bases identical to TRBD1. Germline V gene data show CDR1 as LNHDA and CDR2 as SQIVND (reference sequence). The trim removed 1 base at V and 13 bases at J, leaving 6 bases unmatched. This CDR3 has 12 residues. The CDR3 DNA reads as TGTGCCAGTAGTATAGGAGGGGGCGTTACCACCTTC. Encoded protein: CASSIGGGVTTF.

V usage is TRBV6-5 and J usage is TRBJ1-5; no clear D. This CDR3 is 14 amino acids long. V lost 0 bases to trimming and J lost 8 bases, with 11 bases between them. CDR1 and CDR2 (germline): MNHEY, SVGAGI. The CDR3 sequence: CASSYSRFSEPQHF. The CDR3 nucleotides read TGTGCCAGCAGTTACTCCCGTTTCTCGGAGCCCCAGCATTTT.

This chain links TRBV4-1 with TRBJ2-7; no definite D call. V was shortened by 4 bases and J by 6 bases, with 19 bases between the two germline ends. The CDR3 loop spans 15 amino acids. Germline loops: CDR1 MGHRA, CDR2 YSYEKL. The CDR3 nucleotides read TGCGCCAGCAGCCCTCCTGGCTATCGACTTTCCGAGCAGTACTTC. This translates into CASSPPGYRLSEQYF.

The V call is TRBV9, the J call TRBJ1-6, with 8 bases lining up with TRBD1. CDR3 length: 14 amino acids. The germline V gene has CDR1 SGDLS and CDR2 YYNGEE. Unmatched junction bases numbered 4, after V lost 3 bases and J lost 8 bases. CDR3 bases: TGTGCCAGCAGCGCGACAGGGGCGGATTCACCCCTCCACTTT. It translates to CASSATGADSPLHF.